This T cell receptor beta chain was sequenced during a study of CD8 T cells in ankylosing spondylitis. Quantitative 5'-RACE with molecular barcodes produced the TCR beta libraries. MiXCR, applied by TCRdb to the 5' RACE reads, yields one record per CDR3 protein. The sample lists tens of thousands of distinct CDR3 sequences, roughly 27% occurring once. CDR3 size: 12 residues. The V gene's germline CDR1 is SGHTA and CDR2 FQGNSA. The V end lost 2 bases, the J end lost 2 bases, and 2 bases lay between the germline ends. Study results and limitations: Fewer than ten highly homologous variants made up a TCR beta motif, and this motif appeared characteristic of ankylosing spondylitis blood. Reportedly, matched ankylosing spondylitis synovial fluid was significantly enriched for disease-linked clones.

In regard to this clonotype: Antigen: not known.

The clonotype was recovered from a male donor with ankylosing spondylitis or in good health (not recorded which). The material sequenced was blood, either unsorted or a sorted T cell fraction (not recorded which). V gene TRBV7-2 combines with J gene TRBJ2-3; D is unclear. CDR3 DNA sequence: TGTGCCAGCAGCTTAATCACAGATACGCAGTATTTT. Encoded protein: CASSLITDTQYF.